The rows below give T cell receptor beta chains drawn from one sample of a study of neurological immune-mediated disorders. From the 5' RACE reads, TCRdb called clonotypes with MiXCR, one entry per CDR3 protein. The table records 87,000 or so distinct CDR3 sequences, 3.5% of them present only once. Sequencing was carried out using PBMCs. Receptor source: a woman aged 18-29 years with multiple sclerosis. The CDR3 runs from the conserved cysteine through the conserved F or W. A D gene is named only where the DNA matches it firmly. The size field is filled for only some rows; it gives once, few, many or a size class.

d_call	clone_size	v_call	j_call	cdr3_aa	cdr3_nt
TRBD2	many	TRBV11-2	TRBJ2-1	CASSLGTSSYNEQFF	TGTGCCAGCAGCTTAGGGACTAGCTCCTACAATGAGCAGTTCTTC
TRBD1	many	TRBV7-8	TRBJ1-5	CASSSDTGGLSAQHF	TGTGCCAGCAGCTCCGACACAGGGGGCCTTTCGGCCCAGCATTTT
-	many	TRBV12-3/TRBV12-4	TRBJ2-2	CASSFLGGVGAGELFF	TGTGCCAGCAGTTTCCTCGGCGGGGTCGGGGCCGGGGAGCTGTTTTTT
-	-	TRBV6-6	TRBJ1-5	CASSYSPTVSNQPQHF	TGTGCCAGCAGTTACTCGCCCACAGTAAGCAATCAGCCCCAGCATTTT
-	many	TRBV12-3/TRBV12-4	TRBJ1-5	CASSLGHRDQPQHF	TGTGCCAGCAGTTTGGGGCACCGGGATCAGCCCCAGCATTTT
-	many	TRBV5-1	TRBJ2-1	CASSLIAGVNEQFF	TGCGCCAGCAGCTTGATCGCGGGTGTCAATGAGCAGTTCTTC
TRBD1	many	TRBV7-9	TRBJ2-1	CASSSGTDNEQFF	TGTGCCAGCAGCTCCGGGACAGACAATGAGCAGTTCTTC
TRBD2	many	TRBV7-8	TRBJ2-1	CASSLVAGGSNEQFF	TGTGCCAGCAGCTTAGTAGCTGGCGGGAGTAATGAGCAGTTCTTC
TRBD2	many	TRBV7-2	TRBJ2-1	CASSFFRDGWTSENNEQFF	TGTGCCAGCAGCTTTTTTCGGGACGGATGGACTAGCGAAAACAATGAGCAGTTCTTC
TRBD1	many	TRBV29-1	TRBJ2-3	CSVVRAGGTDTQYF	TGCAGCGTTGTCCGCGCAGGGGGTACAGATACGCAGTATTTT
TRBD2	many	TRBV5-6	TRBJ2-7	CASSLQGLAGGQQYF	TGTGCCAGCAGCTTACAGGGACTAGCGGGAGGGCAACAGTACTTC
TRBD2	few	TRBV4-2	TRBJ2-3	CASSPKTSINTQYF	TGTGCCAGCAGCCCGAAGACTAGCATAAATACGCAGTATTTT
-	many	TRBV5-1	TRBJ1-2	CASSMDVTYGYTF	TGCGCCAGCAGCATGGACGTAACCTATGGCTACACCTTC
-	many	TRBV14	TRBJ2-5	CASTHRGLGTQYF	TGTGCCAGCACCCACCGGGGTCTCGGGACCCAGTACTTC
-	many	TRBV5-1	TRBJ2-1	CASSPLRDGGPEQFF	TGCGCCAGCAGCCCCCTCAGGGACGGCGGGCCGGAGCAGTTCTTC
-	many	TRBV3-1	TRBJ1-1	CASSQTAEAFF	TGTGCCAGCAGCCAGACAGCGGAAGCTTTCTTT
TRBD1	many	TRBV12-3/TRBV12-4	TRBJ1-2	CASSGTGGFYGYTF	TGTGCCAGCAGTGGGACAGGGGGTTTTTATGGCTACACCTTC
TRBD1	-	TRBV11-3	TRBJ1-4	CASSPPGMRGPLVVEKLFF	TGTGCCAGCAGCCCTCCGGGGATGAGGGGGCCTTTAGTCGTGGAAAAACTGTTTTTT
-	many	TRBV7-2	TRBJ1-2	CASSPERDGYTF	TGTGCCAGCAGCCCGGAGCGCGATGGCTACACCTTC
-	many	TRBV5-1	TRBJ2-2	CASSSGRERAGELFF	TGCGCCAGCAGCTCGGGCAGGGAAAGGGCCGGGGAGCTGTTTTTT
-	-	TRBV7-2	TRBJ2-7	CASSLGVSVYEQYF	TGTGCCAGCAGCTTAGGGGTGTCGGTCTACGAGCAGTACTTC
TRBD1	many	TRBV20-1	TRBJ2-3	CSATGQGETDTQYF	TGCAGTGCTACTGGACAGGGGGAGACAGATACGCAGTATTTT
-	many	TRBV12-3/TRBV12-4	TRBJ2-1	CASSLTGPAYNEQFF	TGTGCCAGCAGTCTGACAGGACCCGCCTACAATGAGCAGTTCTTC
-	many	TRBV5-1	TRBJ2-7	CASSRTNRPSYEQYF	TGCGCCAGCAGCCGGACTAACAGGCCCTCCTACGAGCAGTACTTC
TRBD1	many	TRBV10-2	TRBJ2-1	CASSESVDRGLGNEQFF	TGCGCCAGCAGTGAGTCCGTAGACAGGGGGCTGGGCAATGAGCAGTTCTTC
-	many	TRBV20-1	TRBJ2-7	CSASEGPYEQYF	TGCAGTGCTAGCGAAGGACCCTACGAGCAGTACTTC
-	-	TRBV4-1	TRBJ1-6	CASSQGLQGGFNSPLHF	TGCGCCAGCAGCCAAGGGCTACAGGGAGGGTTTAATTCACCCCTCCACTTT
-	many	TRBV27	TRBJ2-7	CASSPPNSYEQYF	TGTGCCAGCAGTCCCCCAAACAGCTACGAGCAGTACTTC
-	many	TRBV5-1	TRBJ1-4	CASSLEGGLFF	TGCGCCAGCAGCCTGGAGGGGGGACTGTTTTTT
-	-	TRBV20-1	TRBJ2-1	CSALTESSYNEQFF	TGCAGTGCCTTGACAGAGAGCTCCTACAATGAGCAGTTCTTC
TRBD1	many	TRBV5-1	TRBJ1-5	CASSLGTGGSNQPQHF	TGCGCCAGCAGCTTGGGTACAGGGGGCAGCAATCAGCCCCAGCATTTT
-	few	TRBV4-3	TRBJ2-7	CASSQEAVSSYEQYF	TGCGCCAGCAGCCAAGAAGCGGTCAGCTCCTACGAGCAGTACTTC
-	many	TRBV5-1	TRBJ1-5	CASSPLRRLVGLNQPQHF	TGCGCCAGCAGCCCACTTCGGAGGTTGGTAGGGCTCAATCAGCCCCAGCATTTT
TRBD1	few	TRBV7-3	TRBJ2-2	CASSLLGTGTGELFF	TGTGCCAGCAGCTTACTCGGGACAGGGACCGGGGAGCTGTTTTTT
-	many	TRBV5-4	TRBJ2-5	CASSLDPGDQETQYF	TGTGCCAGCAGCTTGGACCCAGGAGACCAAGAGACCCAGTACTTC
TRBD1	many	TRBV4-1	TRBJ1-3	CASATGDRGLNTIYF	TGCGCCAGCGCGACTGGGGACAGGGGGCTAAACACCATATATTTT
-	many	TRBV6-6	TRBJ2-7	CASSYSPGSPYEQYF	TGTGCCAGCAGTTACAGCCCTGGATCTCCCTACGAGCAGTACTTC